One and the same sample provided the 29 T cell receptor beta chains below, sequenced in a study of CD8+ T cells in alopecia areata. Sequencing templates came from extracted RNA that was reverse transcribed into cDNA. Only in-frame clones appear in the TCRdb table, and some are missing; sequencing was by immunoSEQ multiplex PCR. The table has some 180,000 clones, approximately 60% seen once. The sequenced sample was CD8+ T cells sorted from blood. All receptors come from a human donor in good health.

The chain joins TRBV13 to TRBJ2-4; D not certain. The germline V gene encodes CDR1 PRHDT and CDR2 FYEKMQ (reference sequence). Trimming cost V 5 bases and J 5 bases, with 1 base left between them. The CDR3 totals 10 residues. CDR3 sequence (DNA): TGTGCCAGCAGCGAAAACATTCAGTACTTC. This gives the protein CASSENIQYF.

Note on this clone: The same CDR3 can be traced to other DNA sequences in this sample. The chain carries TRBV27 and TRBJ2-7; D call uncertain. V was cut by 1 base and J by 3 bases, with 7 bases left in between. The CDR3 totals 13 residues. Germline lookup yields CDR1 MNHEY and CDR2 SMNVEV (reference sequence). The CDR3 loop is CASSLLGGYEQYF. The CDR3 DNA reads TGTGCCAGCAGTTTATTGGGCGGCTACGAGCAGTACTTC.

The V call is TRBV6-6, the J call TRBJ2-1, with 7 positions matching TRBD2. The CDR3 length is 14 residues. Per the germline V gene, CDR1 is MNHNY and CDR2 is SVGAGI (reference sequence). Germline trimming cut 5 bases from V and 7 bases from J; bases unmatched to any gene: 8. CDR3 residues: CASSEGGESNEQFF. The CDR3 DNA sequence: TGTGCCAGCAGTGAGGGAGGGGAGTCAAATGAGCAGTTCTTC.

V usage is TRBV6-5 and J usage is TRBJ1-1, with D unclear. CDR3 length: 14 amino acids. V was pared by 2 bases and J by 4 bases, with 11 bases between. CDR1 and CDR2 from the germline V gene are MNHEY and SVGAGI. The chain's CDR3 is CASSYGSASTEAFF. The CDR3 DNA follows: TGTGCCAGCAGTTACGGATCGGCGAGCACTGAAGCTTTCTTT.

This sequence joins TRBV4-1 and TRBJ2-1; 10 nucleotides line up with TRBD2. V gave up 4 bases and J gave up 1 base; unmatched junction bases: 7. This CDR3 region has 17 residues. The germline V gene has CDR1 MGHRA and CDR2 YSYEKL. Written as DNA, the CDR3 is TGCGCCAGCAGCCTCCCTAGCGGGGGAAGGTCCTACAATGAGCAGTTCTTC. It encodes CASSLPSGGRSYNEQFF.

Here the CDR3 reads CASSLKGTGSPLHF. In DNA form, the CDR3 reads TGTGCCAGCAGCCTCAAGGGGACAGGATCACCCCTCCACTTT. This rearrangement joins TRBV11-2 to TRBJ1-6, with TRBD1 identical over 8 bases. CDR1 and CDR2 from the germline V gene are SGHAT and FQNNGV. V was pared by 5 bases and J by 10 bases, with 7 bases of the junction left unmatched. CDR3 length: 14 residues.

V is TRBV29-1 and J is TRBJ1-1, with D possibly matching TRBD1 (6 bases). This CDR3 is 13 amino acids long. Germline CDR1 and CDR2: SQVTM and ANQGSEA. Trimming pared 3 bases from V and 5 bases from J, leaving 13 bases between. CDR3 coding DNA: TGCAGCGTTGAGGCAGGGGCGGGAACTGAAGCTTTCTTT. Its protein product is CSVEAGAGTEAFF.

The rearrangement joins TRBV15 to TRBJ2-1; D is possibly TRBD1 (5 bases). With 4 bases removed from V and 0 bases from J, the gap between germline ends came to 13 bases. Germline values: CDR1 LNHNV, CDR2 YYDKDF (reference sequence). The CDR3 consists of 16 residues. CDR3 region: CATSNSQDSSYNEQFF. In nucleotides, the CDR3 is TGTGCCACCAGCAATAGCCAAGACAGCTCCTACAATGAGCAGTTCTTC.

The rearrangement joins TRBV9 to TRBJ1-1; no reliable D call. Germline CDR1 is SGDLS and CDR2 is YYNGEE. V gave up 3 bases and J gave up 1 base, with 10 bases separating them. There are 14 residues in the CDR3. This CDR3 reads CASSAGRENTEAFF. As DNA, the CDR3 is TGTGCCAGCAGCGCGGGAAGGGAGAACACTGAAGCTTTCTTT.

The rearrangement links TRBV27 to TRBJ2-5; TRBD1 aligns across 12 bases. There are 15 residues in the CDR3. With V trimmed by 8 bases and J by 5 bases, 9 bases remained unmatched. In germline, CDR1 is MNHEY, CDR2 SMNVEV (reference sequence). As DNA, the CDR3 is TGTGCCAGCGTGGGAGGGACAGGGGGCATGGAGACCCAGTACTTC. This gives the protein CASVGGTGGMETQYF.

The chain employs TRBV5-6 and TRBJ2-3; D gene uncertain. The germline V gene encodes CDR1 SGHDT and CDR2 YYEEEE. V lost 0 bases, J lost 0 bases, and 8 bases lay in between. There are 15 residues in the CDR3. In DNA, the CDR3 is TGTGCCAGCAGCTTGGCGGATCCTAGCACAGATACGCAGTATTTT. This encodes CASSLADPSTDTQYF.

The rearrangement uses TRBV29-1 and TRBJ1-3; D call uncertain. Germline V gene sequence: CDR1 SQVTM, CDR2 ANQGSEA. The V gene lost 7 bases and the J gene lost 0 bases, with 13 bases spanning the gap. CDR3 length equals 14 residues. In DNA form, the CDR3 reads TGCAGCGCTGGCTCAGTCGACTCTGGAAACACCATATATTTT. Its protein product is CSAGSVDSGNTIYF.

This clone occurred once. V and J are TRBV15 and TRBJ2-7; 8 bases align to TRBD1. The length of the CDR3 is 14 residues. Germline V gene sequence: CDR1 LNHNV, CDR2 YYDKDF (reference sequence). Unmatched junction bases numbered 5, after V lost 1 base and J lost 6 bases. The CDR3 protein is CATSRGPGGSEQYF. In DNA, the CDR3 is TGTGCCACCAGCAGAGGTCCAGGGGGCTCCGAGCAGTACTTC.

This clone was seen more than once but under ten times. The rearrangement joins TRBV29-1 to TRBJ1-2; 7 positions match TRBD1. In germline, CDR1 is SQVTM, CDR2 ANQGSEA. The CDR3 is made up of 13 amino acids. The ends lost 2 bases at V and 7 bases at J; junction bases unmatched: 7. The CDR3 nucleotides read TGCAGCGTTGAACGAGGGGGCGGCGGTGGCTACACCTTC. This encodes CSVERGGGGGYTF.

This clone was observed a handful of times. J is TRBJ2-3 and V is TRBV13; perhaps TRBD2 as D (6 bases). V gave up 5 bases and J gave up 6 bases, with 15 bases separating them. CDR3 length: 14 residues. The germline gives CDR1 PRHDT, CDR2 FYEKMQ (reference sequence). The CDR3 coding sequence is TGTGCCAGCAGCCTGGGACCGGGGGTGGATACGCAGTATTTT. Encoded protein: CASSLGPGVDTQYF.

CDR3 coding DNA: TGCGCCAGCAGCCCCCGATCCGGGGAGCTGTTTTTT. It translates to CASSPRSGELFF. The chain employs TRBV5-1 and TRBJ2-2; unclear D gene. Deletions cut 4 bases from V and 6 bases from J, with 7 bases between. Per germline, CDR1 SGHRS and CDR2 YFSETQ. The CDR3 covers 12 residues. Together with reference TRBV5-1 and TRBJ2-2, the CDR3 gives the full variable domain: KAGVTQTPRYLIKTRGQQVTLSCSPISGHRSVSWYQQTPGQGLQFLFEYFSETQRNKGNFPGRFSGRQFSNSRSEMNVSTLELGDSALYLCASSPRSGELFFGEGSRLTVL.

This clone was counted only a few times. This chain uses TRBV13 with TRBJ1-2, with D perhaps matching TRBD1 (5 bases). CDR3 length equals 14 residues. Trimming removed 5 bases at V and 8 bases at J, with 18 bases between. The V gene's germline CDR1 is PRHDT and CDR2 FYEKMQ (reference sequence). The CDR3: CASSPRGSLGGYTF. The CDR3 DNA reads TGTGCCAGCAGCCCCCGGGGGTCTTTGGGGGGCTACACCTTC.

In its sample, this clone was seen a few times. The V and J genes are TRBV7-2 and TRBJ2-7, with 8 positions matching TRBD1. The V gene end was trimmed by 1 base and the J gene end by 4 bases; junction bases not matched to a gene: 6. The CDR3 is 15 residues long. Germline V gives CDR1 SGHTA, CDR2 FQGNSA. The CDR3 sequence is CASSLGWTGSYEQYF. In DNA, the CDR3 is TGTGCCAGCAGCTTAGGTTGGACAGGGTCGTACGAGCAGTACTTC.

The V call is TRBV25-1, the J call TRBJ1-3; D is unclear. The germline V gene has CDR1 MGHDK and CDR2 SYGVNS. Trimming took off 1 base at V and 0 bases at J, with 7 bases between the two ends. This CDR3 contains 15 residues. CDR3 region: CASSEWASSGNTIYF. The CDR3 coding sequence is TGTGCCAGCAGTGAATGGGCGAGCTCTGGAAACACCATATATTTT.

The chain uses TRBV7-6 and TRBJ2-5; possible D gene TRBD2, 5 bases. The end of the DNA aligns better with TRBJ2-7, so the J call may be wrong. The germline V gene encodes CDR1 SGHVS and CDR2 FNYEAQ. The CDR3 extends over 15 amino acids. The CDR3 sequence: CASSAGSSGSYEQYF. The CDR3 nucleotides read TGTGCCAGCAGCGCGGGTAGCTCTGGATCCTACGAGCAGTACTTC.

This chain uses TRBV27 with TRBJ1-5; TRBD1 agrees at 8 bases. CDR1 and CDR2 from the germline V gene are MNHEY and SMNVEV (reference sequence). The J segment lost 3 bases and the V segment lost 6 bases, leaving 7 bases of the junction unmatched. The CDR3 is made up of 15 amino acids. The CDR3 loop reads CASSTTGEFNQPQHF. The CDR3 nucleotides are TGTGCCAGCAGCACGACAGGGGAATTCAATCAGCCCCAGCATTTT.

The CDR3 here is CASSHPRFGIPYQPQHF. The CDR3 nucleotides are TGCGCCAGCAGTCACCCCCGTTTCGGGATTCCCTATCAGCCCCAGCATTTT. The gene calls are TRBV23-1 and TRBJ1-5; no firm D call. TRBV23-1 is recorded as an ORF, its role being uncertain. The CDR3 is 17 residues long. V was shortened by 3 bases and J by 5 bases, with 20 bases between the two germline ends.

V gene TRBV5-1 combines with J gene TRBJ2-7; the D is unclear. Trimming cost V 0 bases and J 2 bases, with 6 bases left between them. CDR1 is SGHRS, CDR2 YFSETQ, per germline. The length of the CDR3 is 13 residues. The CDR3 DNA reads TGCGCCAGCAGCTTGGCGAGAACCTACGAGCAGTACTTC. Translation gives CASSLARTYEQYF.

The chain couples TRBV19 to TRBJ2-7; a possible D gene is TRBD2 (5 bases). The germline V gene encodes CDR1 LNHDA and CDR2 SQIVND (reference sequence). V gave up 5 bases and J gave up 5 bases, with 13 bases separating them. The CDR3 is 13 amino acids. DNA of the CDR3: TGTGCCAGTAGTTGGACTGGCGGCAACGAGCAGTACTTC. Amino acid sequence: CASSWTGGNEQYF.

The chain recombines TRBV13 with TRBJ1-2; a possible D gene is TRBD1 (6 bases). CDR3 size: 13 residues. Trimming took off 11 bases at V and 3 bases at J, with 16 bases between the two ends. Germline values: CDR1 PRHDT, CDR2 FYEKMQ (reference sequence). The CDR3 DNA reads as TGTGCCTCCGGGGGGGGGCTTGACTATGGCTACACCTTC. This encodes CASGGGLDYGYTF.

The rearrangement uses TRBV2 and TRBJ2-7; 7 nucleotides match TRBD1. The CDR3 consists of 15 residues. After removal of 4 bases from V and 2 bases from J, the junction contained 8 bases not matched to a gene. Per germline, CDR1 SNHLY and CDR2 FYNNEI. CDR3 DNA: TGTGCCAGCAGTGGAGGGACAGCTCTTACCTACGAGCAGTACTTC. As protein: CASSGGTALTYEQYF.

This clone was recorded once. The V call is TRBV9, the J call TRBJ1-1; no clear D. Trimming stripped 4 bases from V and 7 bases from J, with 17 bases between. The V gene's germline CDR1 is SGDLS and CDR2 YYNGEE. The CDR3 is 14 residues long. Written as DNA, the CDR3 is TGTGCCAGCAGCTCCGGAGGGAGGACTAATGAAGCTTTCTTT. It yields the protein CASSSGGRTNEAFF.

CDR3 region: CASKTANQPQHF. The CDR3 nucleotides are TGTGCCAGCAAGACAGCCAATCAGCCCCAGCATTTT. This rearrangement joins TRBV28 to TRBJ1-5, with D possibly matching TRBD1 (5 bases). The CDR3 spans 12 residues. V lost 7 bases and J lost 3, with 7 bases in between. Germline V CDR1 and CDR2: MDHEN, SYDVKM.

This chain links TRBV6-5 with TRBJ1-1; D unresolved. CDR3 size: 12 residues. Germline loops: CDR1 MNHEY, CDR2 SVGAGI. Trimming pared 5 bases from V and 11 bases from J, leaving 15 bases between. The CDR3 loop is CASSPDRPGAFF. CDR3 coding DNA: TGTGCCAGCAGTCCCGACCGCCCTGGGGCTTTCTTT.